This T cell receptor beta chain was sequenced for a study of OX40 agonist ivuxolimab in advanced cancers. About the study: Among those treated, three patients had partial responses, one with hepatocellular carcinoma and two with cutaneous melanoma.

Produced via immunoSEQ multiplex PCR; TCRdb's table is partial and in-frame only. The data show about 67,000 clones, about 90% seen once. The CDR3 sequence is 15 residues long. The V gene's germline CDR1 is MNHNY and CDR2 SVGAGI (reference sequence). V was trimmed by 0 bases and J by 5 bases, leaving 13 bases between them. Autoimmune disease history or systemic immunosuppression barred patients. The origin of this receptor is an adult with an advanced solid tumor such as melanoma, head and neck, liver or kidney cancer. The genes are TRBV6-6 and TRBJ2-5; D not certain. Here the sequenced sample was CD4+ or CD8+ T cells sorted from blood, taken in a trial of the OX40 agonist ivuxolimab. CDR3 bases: TGTGCCAGCAGTTACTCCTCCACTCCTCTTGAGACCCAGTACTTC. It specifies CASSYSSTPLETQYF.